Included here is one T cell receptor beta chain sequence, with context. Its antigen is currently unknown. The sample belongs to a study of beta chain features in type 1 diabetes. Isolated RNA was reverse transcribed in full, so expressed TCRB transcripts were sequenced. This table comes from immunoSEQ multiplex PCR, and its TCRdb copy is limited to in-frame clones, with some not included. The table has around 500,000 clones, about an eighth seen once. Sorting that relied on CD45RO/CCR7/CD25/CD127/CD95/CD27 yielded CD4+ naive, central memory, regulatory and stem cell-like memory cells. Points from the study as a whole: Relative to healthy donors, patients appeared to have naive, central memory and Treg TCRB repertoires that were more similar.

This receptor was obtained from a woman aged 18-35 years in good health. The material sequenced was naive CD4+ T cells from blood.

In DNA, the CDR3 is TGCGCCAGCAGCCAACTAGGACTAGCGGACACAGATACGCAGTATTTT. Protein: CASSQLGLADTDTQYF. This sequence joins TRBV4-1 and TRBJ2-3; TRBD2 matches at 10 bases. Looked up from germline, CDR1 is MGHRA and CDR2 is YSYEKL. CDR3 size: 16 residues. The junction had 4 bases not matched to a gene; V was cut back by 2 bases and J by 2 bases.